The following is a T cell receptor beta chain sequence with its context. Its antigen specificity is not known. No clone much larger than this one lies a single base away; base qualities are absent. For sequencing of the TCRbeta CDR3 region, genomic DNA was extracted from the sorted cells. The immunoSEQ Assay was used for sequencing of TCRbeta CDR3 regions. The clones in this table, taken by TCRdb from immuneACCESS, are in-frame only. Not every clone is retained; where verified, under half of the shortfall comes from an unresolved V gene, and the cause of the rest is unknown. The sample table lists about 73,000 clones, 86% of them with a count of one. The ten top clones hold approximately 7.7% of the sample. Its CDR3 holds 17 amino acids, cysteine through phenylalanine. The sequence is cut down to CDR3 DNA, 51 bases in frame from base 1. The germline V gene sets CDR1 to SGDLS and CDR2 to YYNGEE. The germline V end is reduced by 5 bases and the J end by 5 bases; junction bases left unmatched: 12.

Patients with a history of autoimmune disease or receiving systemic immunosuppression were excluded from the trial. Peripheral blood for TCR sequencing was drawn from every dose cohort at baseline, at cycle 4 day 1 and at cycle 7 day 1. Samples came from an open-label, multicenter, first-in-human phase I dose-escalation trial of ivuxolimab. The trial enrolled adults with locally advanced or metastatic head and neck squamous cell, hepatocellular, melanoma or renal cell carcinoma. Before TCR sequencing, CD4+ T cells and CD8+ T cells from peripheral blood were sorted into separate populations. The sample originates from a study of OX40 agonist ivuxolimab in advanced cancers. Regarding the research as a whole: The costimulatory receptor OX40 (CD134) was targeted by ivuxolimab, a fully human IgG2 agonistic monoclonal antibody. Intravenous ivuxolimab was administered to patients every 2 weeks at six dose levels: 0.01, 0.1, 0.3, 1.5, 3 and 10 mg/kg. Prior anti-PD-1, anti-PD-L1 or anti-CTLA-4 therapy was permitted, and approximately 42% of dose-escalation patients had received checkpoint inhibitors. The monotherapy dose-escalation portion (N of about 57 patients) of the phase I ivuxolimab trial is reported in the paper. In the dose-escalation cohort, around four fifths of patients were male, and the mean age was roughly 60 years, with a range of roughly 23 to 85. Three dose-escalation patients achieved partial responses, one with hepatocellular carcinoma and two with cutaneous melanoma. Peripheral TCRbeta sequencing aimed to test whether ivuxolimab altered TCR sequence diversity and caused clonal T-cell expansion. Among the 50 to 55 dose-escalation patients, around 20 had hepatocellular carcinoma, approximately 15 melanoma, 9 renal cell carcinoma and 9 head and neck cancer.

Study-wide findings and limitations: At doses of 0.1 to 3.0 mg/kg, clonal expansion of both CD4+ and CD8+ blood T cells was observed from baseline to week 6. After ivuxolimab, more expanded clones were found on average in CD8+ T cells than in CD4+ T cells. Low levels of normalized T-cell clonal expansion were also seen in some patients who did not respond. In the 0.1-3.0 mg/kg groups, partial responders were among the patients with the lowest normalized peripheral clonal expansion, particularly in CD8+ T cells. The antigen specificity of the peripheral T cells that underwent clonal expansion was not determined.

The starting material was CD4+ or CD8+ T cells sorted from blood, obtained in a trial of the OX40 agonist ivuxolimab. The V gene is TRBV9 and the J gene is TRBJ2-2, with TRBD2 identical over 10 junction bases. This sequence originates from an adult with an advanced solid tumor such as melanoma, head and neck, liver or kidney cancer. The CDR3 in this case is CASSFSGGTANTGELFF. The nucleotide sequence is TGTGCCAGCAGTTTTAGCGGGGGGACAGCTAATACCGGGGAGCTGTTTTTT.